What follows are 7 T cell receptor beta chains derived from one specimen sequenced in a study of cytomegalovirus exposure and HLA in healthy donors. PCR amplification relied on 60 Vbeta primers (plus 13 Jbeta primers). TCRdb's table, derived via immunoSEQ multiplex PCR, lists solely in-frame clones and lacks some. The sample lists approximately 150,000 clones; 65% to 90% were seen once. The sequencing input was PBMCs. Source of these receptors: a woman in her 30s in good health and CMV-seronegative.

The V gene is TRBV6-5, the J gene TRBJ1-6, with 10 bases fitting TRBD1. V shed 5 bases and J 10 bases; nucleotides not matched to a gene: 8. This CDR3 comprises 15 residues. The germline V gene has CDR1 MNHEY and CDR2 SVGAGI. The CDR3 loop reads CASSRQGADGSPLHF. The CDR3 DNA is TGTGCCAGCAGTAGACAGGGGGCGGACGGCTCACCCCTCCACTTT.

This clone was detected a few times. The rearrangement uses TRBV4-3 and TRBJ1-6, with 8 bases fitting TRBD1. This CDR3 is 15 amino acids long. Germline trimming cut 2 bases from V and 5 bases from J; bases unmatched to any gene: 2. Germline lookup yields CDR1 LGHNA and CDR2 YSLEER. For the CDR3, the DNA is TGCGCCAGCAGCCAACAGGGGGCTCATAATTCACCCCTCCACTTT. It is translated as CASSQQGAHNSPLHF.

The chain employs TRBV6-6 and TRBJ1-2; no clear D. The CDR3 has 12 amino acids. CDR1 is MNHNY, CDR2 SVGAGI, per germline (reference sequence). Trimming removed 0 bases from V and 8 bases from J, with 7 bases in between. The chain's CDR3 is CASSYSRVGYTF. CDR3 nucleotide sequence: TGTGCCAGCAGTTACTCGAGGGTCGGCTACACCTTC.

The J gene is TRBJ1-4, the V gene TRBV11-2; 7 positions match TRBD1. Germline V lookup: CDR1 SGHAT, CDR2 FQNNGV. CDR3 size: 16 residues. V was pared by 2 bases and J by 0 bases, with 3 bases of the junction left unmatched. CDR3 sequence (DNA): TGTGCCAGCAGCTTATGGGACAGTGCAACTAATGAAAAACTGTTTTTT. Protein sequence: CASSLWDSATNEKLFF.

The V gene is TRBV5-1, the J gene TRBJ1-2, with D tentatively TRBD1 (5 bases). The CDR3 is 16 amino acids. V was cut by 4 bases and J by 3 bases, with 19 bases left in between. CDR1 is SGHRS and CDR2 is YFSETQ in the germline V gene. The CDR3 DNA is TGCGCCAGCAGCACCGGGGGACGTCGGTTGGACTATGGCTACACCTTC. This codes for CASSTGGRRLDYGYTF.

The chain combines TRBV27 with TRBJ1-3; D gene uncertain. Germline V lookup: CDR1 MNHEY, CDR2 SMNVEV (reference sequence). The CDR3 totals 15 residues. Trimming took off 5 bases at V and 1 base at J, with 12 bases between the two ends. The CDR3 region has the DNA TGTGCCAGCAGTAGGCACGGCGGTTCTGGAAACACCATATATTTT. Its protein is CASSRHGGSGNTIYF.

This rearrangement joins TRBV10-3 to TRBJ1-3, with TRBD1 identical over 9 bases. This CDR3 contains 20 residues. Germline CDR1 ENHRY, CDR2 SYGVKD. Trimming removed 0 bases from V and 0 bases from J; junction bases left unmatched: 12. The CDR3 DNA reads TGTGCCATCAGTGAGTCTCCGGGACAGGGTGCTCTCGGCTCTGGAAACACCATATATTTT. Its protein product is CAISESPGQGALGSGNTIYF.